The entry below describes one T cell receptor beta chain. The data derive from a study of blood T cell repertoires in COVID-19. In the original workflow: The authors estimated nucleated cell counts from reference gene primer amplification. Assay: immunoSEQ multiplex PCR; the TCRdb copy retains only in-frame clones and omits some. The D gene and trimming were derived from the DNA, and the V and J assignments and clone size from that table. Of 150,000 to 160,000 clones listed, roughly 83% were seen once; the top ten hold 9.5% to 13%. CDR3 length equals 13 residues. V lost 0 bases, J lost 7 bases, and 9 bases lay in between. Germline V gene data show CDR1 as MGHRA and CDR2 as YSYEKL.

Sequences were obtained from peripheral blood. This sequence joins TRBV4-1 and TRBJ2-5; a possible D gene is TRBD1 (5 bases). The source is a woman in her fifties or sixties with COVID-19, enrolled during active disease. The CDR3 loop is CASSQEGVGTQYF. CDR3 sequence (DNA): TGCGCCAGCAGCCAAGAAGGGGTGGGGACCCAGTACTTC.